The subject of this entry is one TCR beta chain. Its antigen remains unidentified. These data come from a study of vaccination and CD4 T cells after COVID-19. Sequenced with the Oncomine TCR Beta short-read assay was DNA taken from cultured CD4+ T cells. After culture, CD4+ T cells served as the source for genomic DNA extraction. TCRdb reanalysed the PCR reads using MiXCR and keeps one entry per CDR3 protein. The sample has about 20,000 distinct CDR3 sequences; roughly 51% are singletons. The CDR3 is 14 residues long. Per the germline V gene, CDR1 is MNHEY and CDR2 is SMNVEV (reference sequence). V lost 5 bases, J lost 6 bases, and 7 bases stayed unmatched. Stated treatment: approximately nine-day PBMC culture with coronavirus spike peptide pools or control peptides (ViraFEST assay). Negative selection separated CD4+ T cells from roughly eleven-day cultures.

This clonotype was obtained from a human donor who had recovered from COVID-19. Sequencing was carried out using CD4+ T cells from blood, cultured in vitro. The rearrangement links TRBV27 to TRBJ2-1; 7 bases align to TRBD1. The CDR3 region is CASSHSRDSNEQFF. The CDR3 bases are TGTGCCAGCAGTCATTCCCGGGACAGCAATGAGCAGTTCTTC.